This entry features one T cell receptor (beta chain) sequence. Antigen unknown. This CDR3 comprises 15 residues. Germline CDR1 reads SGHRS; CDR2 reads YFSETQ. V shed 5 bases and J shed 4 bases, with 18 bases lying between them. The data stem from a study of T cell responses to AZD1222 COVID-19 vaccine. General study findings and limits: Most donors were white British and more were female, and clonal diversity was possibly underestimated.

Sequencing used immunoSEQ multiplex PCR; TCRdb keeps in-frame clones, though not all of them. This table has around 120,000 clones, about 92% appearing once. Second doses were pooled across both intervals (about 4 or about 12 weeks). This TCR was sampled from an adult who received the AZD1222 COVID-19 vaccine. This chain connects TRBV5-1 to TRBJ1-1, with D tentatively TRBD1 (6 bases). Sample: peripheral blood, taken 28 days after the second AZD1222 dose. Here the CDR3 DNA reads TGCGCCAGCAGGGTAGGACAGCCCCGAGGCACTGAAGCTTTCTTT. This sequence encodes CASRVGQPRGTEAFF.